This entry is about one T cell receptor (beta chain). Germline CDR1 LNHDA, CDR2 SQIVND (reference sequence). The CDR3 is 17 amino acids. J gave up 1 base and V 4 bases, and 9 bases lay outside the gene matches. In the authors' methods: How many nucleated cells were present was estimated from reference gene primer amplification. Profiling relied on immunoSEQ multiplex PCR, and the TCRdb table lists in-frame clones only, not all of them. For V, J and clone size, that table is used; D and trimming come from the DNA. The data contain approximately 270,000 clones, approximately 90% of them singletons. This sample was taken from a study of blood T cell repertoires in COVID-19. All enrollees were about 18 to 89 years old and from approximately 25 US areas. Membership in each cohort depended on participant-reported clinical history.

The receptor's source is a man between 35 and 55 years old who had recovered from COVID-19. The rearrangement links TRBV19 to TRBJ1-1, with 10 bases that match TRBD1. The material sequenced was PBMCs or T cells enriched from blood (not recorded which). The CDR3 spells CASSTLPGQGTNTEAFF. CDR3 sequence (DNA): TGTGCCAGTAGTACTTTACCGGGACAGGGGACGAACACTGAAGCTTTCTTT.